The next 26 T cell receptor beta chains were all read from a single sample in a study of blood T cell repertoires in COVID-19. Produced via immunoSEQ multiplex PCR; TCRdb's table is partial and in-frame only. Altogether 300,000 to 450,000 clones are present, 89% being singletons, with the ten largest covering about 3%. The specimen sequenced was peripheral blood. These receptors came from a woman in her twenties or thirties with COVID-19, enrolled during active disease.

This chain links TRBV15 with TRBJ2-3, with 13 bases identical to TRBD2. Germline CDR1 is LNHNV and CDR2 is YYDKDF (reference sequence). This CDR3 is built from 24 residues. Trimming removed 0 bases from V and 0 bases from J; junction bases left unmatched: 21. The CDR3 loop is CATSRDFGTSGKLERETSTDTQYF. The DNA for the CDR3 is TGTGCCACCAGCAGAGATTTTGGGACTAGCGGGAAACTCGAACGCGAAACCAGCACAGATACGCAGTATTTT. The full variable domain, rest sourced from reference TRBV15 and TRBJ2-3, is DAMVIQNPRYQVTQFGKPVTLSCSQTLNHNVMYWYQQKSSQAPKLLFHYYDKDFNNEADTPDNFQSRRPNTSFCFLDIRSPGLGDTAMYLCATSRDFGTSGKLERETSTDTQYFGPGTRLTVL.

This rearrangement joins TRBV5-1 to TRBJ2-1; TRBD1 agrees at 7 bases. CDR3 length equals 14 residues. Per germline, CDR1 SGHRS and CDR2 YFSETQ. J was trimmed by 5 bases and V by 1 base; bases with no gene match: 3. Written as DNA, the CDR3 is TGCGCCAGCAGCTTGTCAGGGGGACACAATGAGCAGTTCTTC. Translated, it gives CASSLSGGHNEQFF. Variable domain in full (rest from reference TRBV5-1 and TRBJ2-1): KAGVTQTPRYLIKTRGQQVTLSCSPISGHRSVSWYQQTPGQGLQFLFEYFSETQRNKGNFPGRFSGRQFSNSRSEMNVSTLELGDSALYLCASSLSGGHNEQFFGPGTRLTVL.

The chain has TRBV2 and TRBJ1-6; no firm D call. The V gene's germline CDR1 is SNHLY and CDR2 FYNNEI. V shed 6 bases and J shed 9 bases, with 18 bases lying between them. The CDR3 consists of 15 residues. CDR3 amino acids: CASRADNIASSPLHF. DNA of the CDR3: TGTGCCAGCAGGGCCGATAACATCGCCTCTTCACCCCTCCACTTT.

The rearrangement joins TRBV5-1 to TRBJ1-5; TRBD1 is a possible D gene (5 bases). The CDR3 has 16 residues. V dropped 0 bases and J dropped 4 bases, with 14 bases sitting between them. Germline-derived CDR1 and CDR2 are SGHRS and YFSETQ. The CDR3 sequence: CASSLVVRDVNQPQHF. The CDR3 DNA is TGCGCCAGCAGCTTGGTCGTCAGGGATGTAAATCAGCCCCAGCATTTT.

The chain carries TRBV7-9 and TRBJ2-3, with 8 bases identical to TRBD2. V gave up 5 bases and J gave up 4 bases; unmatched junction bases: 11. The CDR3 spans 16 residues. Germline assignment: CDR1 SEHNR and CDR2 FQNEAQ (reference sequence). The CDR3 sequence: CASSRPAGARSDTQYF. The DNA of the CDR3 is TGTGCCAGCAGCAGACCAGCGGGAGCGAGGTCAGATACGCAGTATTTT.

The rearrangement uses TRBV28 and TRBJ1-6; 7 nucleotides agree with TRBD1. J was trimmed by 0 bases and V by 5 bases; bases with no gene match: 4. Germline V CDR1 and CDR2: MDHEN, SYDVKM. This CDR3 comprises 16 residues. The chain's CDR3 is CASSKGASSYNSPLHF. In DNA, the CDR3 is TGTGCCAGCAGTAAGGGGGCGAGCTCCTATAATTCACCCCTCCACTTT.

The chain links TRBV3-1 (or the pseudogene TRBV3-2) to TRBJ2-5; 9 bases are a match to TRBD1. The CDR3 covers 14 residues. Germline values: CDR1 LGHDT, CDR2 YNNKEL (reference sequence). With 5 bases clipped from V and 5 bases from J, the junction kept 6 bases outside the gene matches. The CDR3 spells CASSIGTGFETQYF. The CDR3 DNA reads as TGTGCCAGCAGCATAGGGACAGGGTTTGAGACCCAGTACTTC.

The chain combines TRBV15 with TRBJ1-4; 10 nucleotides line up with TRBD1. After removal of 0 bases from V and 5 bases from J, the junction contained 3 bases not matched to a gene. CDR3 size: 16 residues. Germline CDR1 is LNHNV and CDR2 is YYDKDF (reference sequence). CDR3 DNA sequence: TGTGCCACCAGCAGAGATGCGGGACAGGGGAATGAAAAACTGTTTTTT. Amino acids: CATSRDAGQGNEKLFF.

This clone was detected only a few times. This chain links TRBV10-1 with TRBJ2-2; maybe TRBD1 (5 bases). The germline V and J ends were trimmed by 4 bases and 5 bases, with 11 bases remaining between them. This CDR3 contains 14 residues. Per the germline V gene, CDR1 is WNHNN and CDR2 is SYGVQD (reference sequence). CDR3: CASSAGIETGELFF. CDR3 in DNA: TGCGCCAGCAGTGCAGGGATAGAGACCGGGGAGCTGTTTTTT.

The chain is built from TRBV5-4 and TRBJ2-2, with 8 nucleotides matching TRBD1. CDR1 SGHNT and CDR2 YYREEE come from the germline V gene (reference sequence). The junction had 12 bases not matched to a gene; V was cut back by 6 bases and J by 5 bases. The length of the CDR3 is 16 residues. CDR3 sequence reads: CASTSPGDRGTGELFF. The CDR3 DNA follows: TGTGCCAGCACCTCGCCCGGAGACAGGGGAACCGGGGAGCTGTTTTTT.

This clone has a single count. V gene TRBV19 combines with J gene TRBJ2-7, with 8 nucleotides matching TRBD1. Germline loops: CDR1 LNHDA, CDR2 SQIVND (reference sequence). The CDR3 covers 17 residues. Germline trimming cut 7 bases from V and 3 bases from J; bases unmatched to any gene: 17. CDR3 protein: CASTPEYGWTGIYEQYF. The CDR3 nucleotides are TGTGCCAGTACCCCCGAATATGGCTGGACAGGGATCTACGAGCAGTACTTC.

The rearrangement uses TRBV19 and TRBJ1-6, with 9 bases fitting TRBD1. The CDR3 is 15 residues long. Per germline, CDR1 LNHDA and CDR2 SQIVND (reference sequence). Trimming at V came to 5 bases and at J to 7 bases, leaving 6 bases not matched to a gene. CDR3 sequence: CASSGGQGNNSPLHF. The DNA of the CDR3 is TGTGCCAGTAGTGGGGGACAGGGTAACAATTCACCCCTCCACTTT.

The genes are TRBV19 and TRBJ2-2; TRBD2 matches 13 bases. Germline CDR1 and CDR2: LNHDA and SQIVND (reference sequence). CDR3 length: 14 amino acids. Trimming cost V 6 bases and J 6 bases; bases outside gene matches: 1. CDR3 bases: TGTGCCAGTAGCACTAGCGGGAGGGCCGGGGAGCTGTTTTTT. Translation: CASSTSGRAGELFF. Based on the CDR3 plus reference TRBV19 and TRBJ2-2, the full variable domain is DGGITQSPKYLFRKEGQNVTLSCEQNLNHDAMYWYRQDPGQGLRLIYYSQIVNDFQKGDIAEGYSVSREKKESFPLTVTSAQKNPTAFYLCASSTSGRAGELFFGEGSRLTVL.

The rearrangement uses TRBV4-1 and TRBJ1-3; no definite D call. Germline-derived CDR1 and CDR2 are MGHRA and YSYEKL. Trimming shortened V by 4 bases and J by 3 bases, and 13 bases separated the two germline ends. The CDR3 loop spans 15 amino acids. CDR3 DNA: TGCGCCAGCAGCCGTCCGGGAGTCCGTGGAAACACCATATATTTT. Translating it yields CASSRPGVRGNTIYF.

The CDR3 DNA sequence: TGTGCCAGCAGCGTAGCCGACTCCGAGTCCCATGAGCAGTTCTTC. This translates into CASSVADSESHEQFF. The chain has TRBV9 and TRBJ2-1; D uncertain. The CDR3 has 15 residues. With 0 bases removed from V and 8 bases from J, the gap between germline ends came to 15 bases. The germline CDR1 and CDR2 sequences are SGDLS and YYNGEE.

This chain joins TRBV25-1 and TRBJ1-4, with a weak D call TRBD1 (5 bases). This CDR3 comprises 14 residues. From germline, CDR1 is MGHDK and CDR2 SYGVNS. V lost 5 bases and J lost 2, with 9 bases in between. CDR3 DNA sequence: TGTGCCAGCAGTCCGGGGGGGACTAATGAAAAACTGTTTTTT. Translation gives CASSPGGTNEKLFF. Filled out from reference TRBV25-1 and TRBJ1-4, the complete variable domain reads EADIYQTPRYLVIGTGKKITLECSQTMGHDKMYWYQQDPGMELHLIHYSYGVNSTEKGDLSSESTVSRIRTEHFPLTLESARPSHTSQYLCASSPGGTNEKLFFGSGTQLSVL.

The rearrangement links TRBV4-3 to TRBJ2-7; TRBD2 aligns across 12 bases. Germline CDR1 reads LGHNA; CDR2 reads YSLEER. This CDR3 region has 18 residues. V lost 2 bases, J lost 0 bases, and 8 bases stayed unmatched. CDR3 residues: CASSQLLAGGSSSYEQYF. Written as DNA, the CDR3 is TGCGCCAGCAGCCAACTACTAGCGGGGGGTTCTAGCTCCTACGAGCAGTACTTC.

This clone was seen a handful of times. This chain uses TRBV7-2 with TRBJ2-7, with 11 bases lining up with TRBD2. Germline CDR1 and CDR2: SGHTA and FQGNSA. This CDR3 region has 17 residues. Trimming cost V 3 bases and J 7 bases; bases outside gene matches: 14. The CDR3 loop reads CASSFIYPSSGGGEQYF. For the CDR3, the DNA is TGTGCCAGCAGCTTCATATACCCGAGTAGCGGGGGGGGTGAGCAGTACTTC.

The chain employs TRBV28 and TRBJ2-3, with 8 bases lining up with TRBD2. V lost 5 bases to trimming and J lost 2 bases; unmatched junction nucleotides: 6. This CDR3 comprises 15 residues. Germline-derived CDR1 and CDR2 are MDHEN and SYDVKM. DNA for the CDR3: TGTGCCAGCAGTGGAACTAGCGGAGTCACAGATACGCAGTATTTT. This gives the protein CASSGTSGVTDTQYF.

As DNA, the CDR3 is TGTGCCAGCAGCTCCCCGTTTGGGGCGCCCGGGGAGACCCAGTACTTC. Residues: CASSSPFGAPGETQYF. V gene TRBV7-8 combines with J gene TRBJ2-5; the D gene is possibly TRBD1 (5 bases). The CDR3 is made up of 16 amino acids. V lost 4 bases, J lost 5 bases, and 20 bases lay in between. Germline-derived CDR1 and CDR2 are SGHVS and FQNEAQ.

V is TRBV18 and J is TRBJ2-1; 7 bases line up with TRBD1. In germline, CDR1 is KGHSH, CDR2 LQKENI. V lost 4 bases, J lost 4 bases, and 10 bases stayed unmatched. The CDR3 runs to 16 residues. This CDR3 reads CASSLNPGTVYNEQFF. For the CDR3, the DNA is TGTGCCAGCTCACTAAATCCCGGGACAGTATACAATGAGCAGTTCTTC.

The chain uses TRBV19 and TRBJ1-2; 9 nucleotides line up with TRBD1. J gave up 6 bases and V 3 bases, and 8 bases lay outside the gene matches. CDR1 LNHDA and CDR2 SQIVND come from the germline V gene (reference sequence). The CDR3 extends over 15 amino acids. The chain's CDR3 is CASSIVGQGSNGYTF. CDR3 sequence (DNA): TGTGCCAGTAGTATTGTGGGACAGGGTTCTAATGGCTACACCTTC.

The rearrangement joins TRBV21-1 to TRBJ1-2; the table's D call of TRBD1 was not tested on the DNA. TRBV21-1 is a pseudogene segment. The CDR3 extends over 14 amino acids. The CDR3 region is CASSSFPGVYGYTF. The CDR3 DNA sequence: TGTGCCAGCAGCTCGTTCCCAGGGGTCTATGGCTACACCTTC.

This chain connects TRBV5-6 to TRBJ2-3, with D possibly TRBD1 on 5 matching bases. Germline lookup yields CDR1 SGHDT and CDR2 YYEEEE. This CDR3 spans 15 amino acids. V was pared by 4 bases and J by 7 bases, with 19 bases between. The CDR3 nucleotides read TGTGCCAGCAGCATAGAGACAGAGCTCGGCAATACGCAGTATTTT. This codes for CASSIETELGNTQYF.

The chain recombines TRBV7-2 with TRBJ2-3, with 8 bases identical to TRBD2. Germline V gives CDR1 SGHTA, CDR2 FQGNSA. The CDR3 totals 16 residues. The V segment lost 5 bases and the J segment 4 bases; nucleotides outside the gene matches: 11. The CDR3 sequence is CASSPVRAGAADTQYF. For the CDR3, the DNA is TGTGCCAGCAGCCCGGTGAGAGCGGGAGCAGCAGATACGCAGTATTTT. Together with reference TRBV7-2 and TRBJ2-3, the CDR3 gives the full variable domain: GAGVSQSPSNKVTEKGKDVELRCDPISGHTALYWYRQSLGQGLEFLIYFQGNSAPDKSGLPSDRFSAERTGGSVSTLTIQRTQQEDSAVYLCASSPVRAGAADTQYFGPGTRLTVL.

The genes are TRBV7-2 and TRBJ2-1; D ambiguous. The CDR3 is 13 amino acids. Trimming left V 5 bases short and J 9 bases short, with 14 bases between. Germline values: CDR1 SGHTA, CDR2 FQGNSA. The chain's CDR3 is CASSHPSPGEQFF. The CDR3 DNA reads TGTGCCAGCAGCCACCCTTCTCCCGGTGAGCAGTTCTTC.